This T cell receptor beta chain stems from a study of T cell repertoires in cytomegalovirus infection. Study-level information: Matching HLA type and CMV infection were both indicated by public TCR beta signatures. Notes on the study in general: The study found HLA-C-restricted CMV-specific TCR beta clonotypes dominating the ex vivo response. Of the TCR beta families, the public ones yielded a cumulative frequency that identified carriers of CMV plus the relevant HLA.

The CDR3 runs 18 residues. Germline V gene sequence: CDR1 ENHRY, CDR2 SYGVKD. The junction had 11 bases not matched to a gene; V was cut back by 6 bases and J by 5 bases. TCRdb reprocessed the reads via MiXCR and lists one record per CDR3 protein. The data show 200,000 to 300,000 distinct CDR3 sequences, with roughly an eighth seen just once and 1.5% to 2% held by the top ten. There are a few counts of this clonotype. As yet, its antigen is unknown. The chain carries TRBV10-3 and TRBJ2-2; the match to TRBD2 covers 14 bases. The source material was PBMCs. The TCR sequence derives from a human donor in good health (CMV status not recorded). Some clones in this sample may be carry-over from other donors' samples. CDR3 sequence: CAISSSGLAGEGTGELFF. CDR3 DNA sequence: TGTGCCATCAGCTCATCGGGACTAGCGGGAGAGGGAACCGGGGAGCTGTTTTTT.